The entry below gives a single TCR beta chain sequence along with its context. Its antigen is not identified. An assay was performed, and its level was deep. TCRdb keeps only in-frame clones here, not all; method: immunoSEQ multiplex PCR. Among 950,000 to 1,100,000 clones listed, around 74% were seen once. The record originates from a study of shared clonotypes between healthy human individuals. On the study more broadly: There were three CD4 naive, three CD4 memory, two CD8 naive and one CD8 memory plates per donor.

Study outcomes and limitations: Clonotype sharing among donors likely depends on sequencing depth.

Trimming stripped 1 base from V and 2 bases from J, with 12 bases between. The CDR3 is 16 residues long. Germline CDR1 is SGHAT and CDR2 is FQNNGV. Sequencing used memory CD4+ T cells sorted from blood. The subset: CD45RA-negative fraction. The clonotype originates from a man aged 18 to 29 in good health. The chain recombines TRBV11-2 with TRBJ2-1; TRBD1 might be the D (6 bases). The CDR3 nucleotides read TGTGCCAGCAGCTTAGGGGGGCGGGCCGCCTACAATGAGCAGTTCTTC. Its translation: CASSLGGRAAYNEQFF.